This TCR beta chain derives from a study of blood T cell repertoires in COVID-19. Assay: immunoSEQ multiplex PCR; the TCRdb copy retains only in-frame clones and omits some. Of around 110,000 clones listed, 86% are singletons. Germline assignment: CDR1 SGHRS and CDR2 YFSETQ. J was trimmed by 2 bases and V by 4 bases; bases with no gene match: 2. The CDR3 covers 14 residues. The V call is TRBV5-1, the J call TRBJ1-3, with TRBD1 identical over 8 bases. The TCR originated in a man in his forties with acute or convalescent COVID-19. The sample was peripheral blood. The CDR3 sequence is CASSPGGPGNTIYF. The CDR3 coding sequence is TGCGCCAGCAGCCCAGGGGGCCCTGGAAACACCATATATTTT.